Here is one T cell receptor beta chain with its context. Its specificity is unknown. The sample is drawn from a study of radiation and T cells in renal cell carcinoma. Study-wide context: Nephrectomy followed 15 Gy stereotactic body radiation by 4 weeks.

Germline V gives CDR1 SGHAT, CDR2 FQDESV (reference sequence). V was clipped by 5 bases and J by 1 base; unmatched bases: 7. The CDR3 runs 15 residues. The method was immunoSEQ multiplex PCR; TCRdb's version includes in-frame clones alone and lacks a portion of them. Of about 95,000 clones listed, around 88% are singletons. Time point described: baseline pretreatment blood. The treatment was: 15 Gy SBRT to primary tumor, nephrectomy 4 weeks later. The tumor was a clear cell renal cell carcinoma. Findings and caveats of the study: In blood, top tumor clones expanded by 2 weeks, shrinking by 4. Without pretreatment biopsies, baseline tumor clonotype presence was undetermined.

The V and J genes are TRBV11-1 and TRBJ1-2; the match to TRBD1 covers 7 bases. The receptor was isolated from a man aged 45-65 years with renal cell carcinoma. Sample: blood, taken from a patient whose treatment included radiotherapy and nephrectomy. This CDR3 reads CASSPRTGDNYGYTF. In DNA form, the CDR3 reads TGTGCCAGCAGCCCGCGGACAGGCGATAACTATGGCTACACCTTC.